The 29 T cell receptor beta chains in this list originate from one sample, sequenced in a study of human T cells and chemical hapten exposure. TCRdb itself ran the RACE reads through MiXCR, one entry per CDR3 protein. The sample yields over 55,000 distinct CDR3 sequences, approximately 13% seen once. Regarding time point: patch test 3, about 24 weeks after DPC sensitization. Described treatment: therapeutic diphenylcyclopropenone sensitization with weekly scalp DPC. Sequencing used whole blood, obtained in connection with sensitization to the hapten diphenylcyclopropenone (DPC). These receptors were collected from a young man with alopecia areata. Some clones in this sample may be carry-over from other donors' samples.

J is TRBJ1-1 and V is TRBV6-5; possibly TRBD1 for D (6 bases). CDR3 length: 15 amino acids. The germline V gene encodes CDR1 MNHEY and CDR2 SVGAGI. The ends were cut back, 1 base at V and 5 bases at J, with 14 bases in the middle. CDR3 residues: CASSYWGQGRTEAFF. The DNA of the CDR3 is TGTGCCAGCAGTTACTGGGGTCAGGGGCGGACTGAAGCTTTCTTT.

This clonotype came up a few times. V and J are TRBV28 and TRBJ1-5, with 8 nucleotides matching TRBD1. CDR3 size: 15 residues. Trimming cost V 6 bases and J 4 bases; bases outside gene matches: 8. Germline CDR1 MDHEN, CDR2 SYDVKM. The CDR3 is CASRNPGQENQPQHF. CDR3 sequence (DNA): TGTGCCAGCAGGAATCCGGGACAGGAAAATCAGCCCCAGCATTTT.

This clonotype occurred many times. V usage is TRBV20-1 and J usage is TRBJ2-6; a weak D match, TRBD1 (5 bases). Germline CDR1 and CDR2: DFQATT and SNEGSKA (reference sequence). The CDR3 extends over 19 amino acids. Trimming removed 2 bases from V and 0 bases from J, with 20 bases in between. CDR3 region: CSARSGIDSRFSGANVLTF. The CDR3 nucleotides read TGCAGTGCTAGATCGGGTATTGACAGCCGTTTCTCTGGGGCCAACGTCCTGACTTTC.

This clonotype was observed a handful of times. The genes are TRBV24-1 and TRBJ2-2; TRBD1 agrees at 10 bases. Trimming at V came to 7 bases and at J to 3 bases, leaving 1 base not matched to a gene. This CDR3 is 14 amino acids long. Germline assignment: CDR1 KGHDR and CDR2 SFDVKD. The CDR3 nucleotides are TGTGCCACCAGGGGGACAGGGGACACCGGGGAGCTGTTTTTT. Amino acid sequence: CATRGTGDTGELFF.

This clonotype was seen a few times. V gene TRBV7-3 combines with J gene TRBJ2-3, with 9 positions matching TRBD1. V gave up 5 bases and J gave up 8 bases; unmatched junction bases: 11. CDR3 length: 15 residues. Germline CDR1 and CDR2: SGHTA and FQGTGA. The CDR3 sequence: CASSDYTGGAGTQYF. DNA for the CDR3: TGTGCCAGCAGCGATTATACAGGGGGCGCCGGTACGCAGTATTTT.

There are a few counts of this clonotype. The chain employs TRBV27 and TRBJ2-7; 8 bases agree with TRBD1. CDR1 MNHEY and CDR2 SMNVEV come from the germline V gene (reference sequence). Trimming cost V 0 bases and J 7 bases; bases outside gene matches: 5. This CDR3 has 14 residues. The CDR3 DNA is TGTGCCAGCAGTTTATCGACAGGGGATTGGGAGCAGTACTTC. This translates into CASSLSTGDWEQYF.

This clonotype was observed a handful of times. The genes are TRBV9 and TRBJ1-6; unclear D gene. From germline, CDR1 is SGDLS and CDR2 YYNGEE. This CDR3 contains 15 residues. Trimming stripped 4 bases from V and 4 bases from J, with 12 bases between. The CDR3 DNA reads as TGTGCCAGCAGCACCCAGACTACGTATAATTCACCCCTCCACTTT. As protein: CASSTQTTYNSPLHF.

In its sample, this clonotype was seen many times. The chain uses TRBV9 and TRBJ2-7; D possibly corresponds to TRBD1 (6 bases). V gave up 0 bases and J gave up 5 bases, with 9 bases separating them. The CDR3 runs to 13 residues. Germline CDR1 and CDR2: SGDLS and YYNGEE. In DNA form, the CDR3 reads TGTGCCAGCAGCGTAGCACAGGGTGACGAGCAGTACTTC. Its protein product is CASSVAQGDEQYF.

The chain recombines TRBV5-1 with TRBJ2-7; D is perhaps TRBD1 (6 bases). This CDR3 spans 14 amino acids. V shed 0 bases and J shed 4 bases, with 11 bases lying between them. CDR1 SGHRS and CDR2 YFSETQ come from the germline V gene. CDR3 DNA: TGCGCCAGCAGCTTGGACAGGGATGTATACGAGCAGTACTTC. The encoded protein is CASSLDRDVYEQYF.

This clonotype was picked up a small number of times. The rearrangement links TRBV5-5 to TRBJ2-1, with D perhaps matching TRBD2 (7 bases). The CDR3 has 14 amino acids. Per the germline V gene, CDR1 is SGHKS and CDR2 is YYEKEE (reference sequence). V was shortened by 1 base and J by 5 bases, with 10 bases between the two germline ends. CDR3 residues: CASSLRGADNEQFF. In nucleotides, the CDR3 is TGTGCCAGCAGCTTGCGGGGGGCCGACAATGAGCAGTTCTTC.

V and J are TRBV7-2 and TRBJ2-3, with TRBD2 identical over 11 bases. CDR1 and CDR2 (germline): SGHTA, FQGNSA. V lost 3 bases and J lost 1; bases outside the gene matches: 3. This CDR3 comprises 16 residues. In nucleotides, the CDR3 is TGTGCCAGCAGCTTTCTAGCGGGGGGCCGCACAGATACGCAGTATTTT. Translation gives CASSFLAGGRTDTQYF.

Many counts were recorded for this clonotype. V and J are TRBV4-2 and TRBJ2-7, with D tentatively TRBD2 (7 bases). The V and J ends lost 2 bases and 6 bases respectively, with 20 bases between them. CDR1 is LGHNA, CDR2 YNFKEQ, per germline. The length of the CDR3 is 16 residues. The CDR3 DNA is TGTGCCAGCAGCCAACCGCGCGGGGGCAGGGATTCCGAGCAGTACTTC. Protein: CASSQPRGGRDSEQYF.

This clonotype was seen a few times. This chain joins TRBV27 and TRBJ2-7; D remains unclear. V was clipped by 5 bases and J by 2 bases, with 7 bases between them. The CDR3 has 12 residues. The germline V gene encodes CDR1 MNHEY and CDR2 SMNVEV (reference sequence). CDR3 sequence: CASSDGTYEQYF. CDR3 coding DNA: TGTGCCAGCAGTGACGGTACCTACGAGCAGTACTTC.

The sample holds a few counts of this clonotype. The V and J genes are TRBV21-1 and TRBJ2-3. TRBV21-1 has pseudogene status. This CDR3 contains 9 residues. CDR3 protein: CASFDTQYF. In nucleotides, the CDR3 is TGTGCCAGCTTTGATACGCAGTATTTT.

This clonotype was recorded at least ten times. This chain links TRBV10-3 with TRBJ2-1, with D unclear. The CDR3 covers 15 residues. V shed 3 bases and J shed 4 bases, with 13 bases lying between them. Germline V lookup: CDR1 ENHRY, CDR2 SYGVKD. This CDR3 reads CAISDSGDRYNEQFF. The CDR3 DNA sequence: TGTGCCATCAGTGACAGTGGCGATCGTTACAATGAGCAGTTCTTC.

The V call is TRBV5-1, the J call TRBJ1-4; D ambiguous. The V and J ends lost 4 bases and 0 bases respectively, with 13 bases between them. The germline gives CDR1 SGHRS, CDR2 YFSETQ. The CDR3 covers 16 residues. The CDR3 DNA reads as TGCGCCAGCAGCCCCCACCCGATTACAACTAATGAAAAACTGTTTTTT. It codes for CASSPHPITTNEKLFF.

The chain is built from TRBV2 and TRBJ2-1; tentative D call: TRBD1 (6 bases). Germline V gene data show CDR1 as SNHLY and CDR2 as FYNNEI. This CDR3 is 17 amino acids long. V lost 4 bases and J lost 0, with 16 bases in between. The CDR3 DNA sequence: TGTGCCAGCAGTGGGGGCAGCAGGACAGACTCCTACAATGAGCAGTTCTTC. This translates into CASSGGSRTDSYNEQFF.

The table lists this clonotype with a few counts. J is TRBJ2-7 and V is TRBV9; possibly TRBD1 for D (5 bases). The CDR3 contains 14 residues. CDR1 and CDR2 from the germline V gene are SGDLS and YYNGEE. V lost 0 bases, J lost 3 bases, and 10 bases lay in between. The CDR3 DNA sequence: TGTGCCAGCAGCGTAGAAAGGGGTAGCTACGAGCAGTACTTC. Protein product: CASSVERGSYEQYF.

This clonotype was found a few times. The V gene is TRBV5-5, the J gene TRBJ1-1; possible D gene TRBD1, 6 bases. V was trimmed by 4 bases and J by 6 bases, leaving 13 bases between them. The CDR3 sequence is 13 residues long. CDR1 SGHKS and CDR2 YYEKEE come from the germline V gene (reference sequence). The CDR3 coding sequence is TGTGCCAGCAGCCTTACAGGGAAAGCTGAAGCTTTCTTT. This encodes CASSLTGKAEAFF. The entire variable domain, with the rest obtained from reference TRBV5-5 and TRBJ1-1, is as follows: DAGVTQSPTHLIKTRGQQVTLRCSPISGHKSVSWYQQVLGQGPQFIFQYYEKEERGRGNFPDRFSARQFPNYSSELNVNALLLGDSALYLCASSLTGKAEAFFGQGTRLTVV.

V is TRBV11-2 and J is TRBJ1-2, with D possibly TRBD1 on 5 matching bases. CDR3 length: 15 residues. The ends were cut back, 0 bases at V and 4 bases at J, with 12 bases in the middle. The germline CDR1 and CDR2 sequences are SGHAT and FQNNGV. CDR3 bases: TGTGCCAGCAGCTTAGATCCGGGAGGGGTCTATGGCTACACCTTC. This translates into CASSLDPGGVYGYTF. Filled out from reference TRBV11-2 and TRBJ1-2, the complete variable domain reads EAGVAQSPRYKIIEKRQSVAFWCNPISGHATLYWYQQILGQGPKLLIQFQNNGVVDDSQLPKDRFSAERLKGVDSTLKIQPAKLEDSAVYLCASSLDPGGVYGYTFGSGTRLTVV.

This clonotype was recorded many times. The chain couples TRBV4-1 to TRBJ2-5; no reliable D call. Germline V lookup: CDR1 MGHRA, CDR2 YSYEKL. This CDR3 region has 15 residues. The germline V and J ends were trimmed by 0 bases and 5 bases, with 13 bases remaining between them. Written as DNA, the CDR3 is TGCGCCAGCAGCCAAGACCTCTCTGGCTCCGAGACCCAGTACTTC. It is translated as CASSQDLSGSETQYF.

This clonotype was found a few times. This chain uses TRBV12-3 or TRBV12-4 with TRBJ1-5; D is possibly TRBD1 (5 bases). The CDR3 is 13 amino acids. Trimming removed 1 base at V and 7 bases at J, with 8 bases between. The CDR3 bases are TGTGCCAGCAGTTTAGGCGGGGGACAGCCCCAGCATTTT. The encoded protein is CASSLGGGQPQHF.

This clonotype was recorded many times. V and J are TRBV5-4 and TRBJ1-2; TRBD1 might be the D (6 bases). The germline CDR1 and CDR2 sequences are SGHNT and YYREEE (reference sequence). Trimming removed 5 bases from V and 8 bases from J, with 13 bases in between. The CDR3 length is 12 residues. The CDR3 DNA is TGTGCCAGCAGAAGGGGGACTAAAGGCTACACCTTC. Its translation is CASRRGTKGYTF.

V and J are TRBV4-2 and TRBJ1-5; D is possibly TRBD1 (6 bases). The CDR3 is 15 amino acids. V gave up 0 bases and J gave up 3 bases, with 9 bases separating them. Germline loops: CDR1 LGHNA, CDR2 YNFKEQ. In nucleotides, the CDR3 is TGTGCCAGCAGCCAAGATCAGGGGCCCAATCAGCCCCAGCATTTT. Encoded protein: CASSQDQGPNQPQHF.

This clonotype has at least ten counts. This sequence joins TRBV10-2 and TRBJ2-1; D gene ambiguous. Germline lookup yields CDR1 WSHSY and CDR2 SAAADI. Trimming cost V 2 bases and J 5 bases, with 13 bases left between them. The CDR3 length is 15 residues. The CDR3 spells CASSERQVMNNEQFF. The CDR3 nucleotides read TGCGCCAGCAGTGAGAGGCAGGTGATGAACAATGAGCAGTTCTTC.

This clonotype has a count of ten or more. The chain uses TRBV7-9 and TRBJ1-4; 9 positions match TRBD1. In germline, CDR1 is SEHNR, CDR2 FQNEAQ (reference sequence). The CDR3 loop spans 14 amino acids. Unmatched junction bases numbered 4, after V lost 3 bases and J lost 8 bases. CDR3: CASSFTGGAEKLFF. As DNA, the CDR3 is TGTGCCAGCAGCTTTACAGGGGGCGCGGAAAAACTGTTTTTT.

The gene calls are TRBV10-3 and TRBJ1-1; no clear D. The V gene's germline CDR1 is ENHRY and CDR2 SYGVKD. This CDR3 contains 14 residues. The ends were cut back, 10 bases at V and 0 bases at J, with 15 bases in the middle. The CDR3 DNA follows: TGTGCCACGAAGCCTACAGAGTTGAACACTGAAGCTTTCTTT. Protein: CATKPTELNTEAFF.

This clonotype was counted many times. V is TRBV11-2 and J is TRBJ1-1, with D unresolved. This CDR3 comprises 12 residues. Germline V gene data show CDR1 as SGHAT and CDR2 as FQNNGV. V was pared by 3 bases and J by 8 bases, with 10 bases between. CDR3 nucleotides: TGTGCCAGCAGCTTTACCTTGGGGGAAGCTTTCTTT. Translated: CASSFTLGEAFF. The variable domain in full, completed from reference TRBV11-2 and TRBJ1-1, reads EAGVAQSPRYKIIEKRQSVAFWCNPISGHATLYWYQQILGQGPKLLIQFQNNGVVDDSQLPKDRFSAERLKGVDSTLKIQPAKLEDSAVYLCASSFTLGEAFFGQGTRLTVV.

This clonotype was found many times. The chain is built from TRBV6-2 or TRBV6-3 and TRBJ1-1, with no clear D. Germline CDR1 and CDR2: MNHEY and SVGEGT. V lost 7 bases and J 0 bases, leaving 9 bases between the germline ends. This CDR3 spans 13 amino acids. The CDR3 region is CASTQDLNTEAFF. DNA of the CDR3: TGTGCCAGCACCCAGGATTTGAACACTGAAGCTTTCTTT.